The 6 T cell receptor beta chains given below trace back to one sample, sequenced in a study of Ad26.COV2.S vaccination and SARS-CoV-2 variants. Libraries were prepared by immunoSEQ multiplex PCR; TCRdb keeps only in-frame clonotypes and omits some of them. The repertoire holds roughly 350,000 clones, with around 89% as singletons. Treatment denoted: approximately 18 received Ad26.COV2.S at low or high dose, single or two shots; about 5 received placebo; per-sample allocation not given. Samples came from day 63 after the first vaccine or placebo injection. Sequenced material: peripheral blood, taken in a trial of Ad26.COV2.S vaccine versus placebo. The receptor set was obtained from a person aged 18-65 years who received the Ad26.COV2.S COVID-19 vaccine or a placebo.

The gene calls are TRBV6-5 and TRBJ2-2, with D unclear. Per the germline V gene, CDR1 is MNHEY and CDR2 is SVGAGI. The V end was cut by 4 bases, the J end by 2 bases, with 8 bases between. The CDR3 covers 14 residues. For the CDR3, the DNA is TGTGCCAGCAGTTTAGCCAGTAACACCGGGGAGCTGTTTTTT. This codes for CASSLASNTGELFF.

The chain links TRBV7-9 to TRBJ2-1; 10 positions match TRBD2. The CDR3 has 16 amino acids. Germline-derived CDR1 and CDR2 are SEHNR and FQNEAQ (reference sequence). Trimming at V came to 5 bases and at J to 2 bases, leaving 6 bases not matched to a gene. The CDR3 loop is CASSPRTSGAYNEQFF. The CDR3 DNA sequence: TGTGCCAGCAGCCCGAGGACTAGCGGAGCCTACAATGAGCAGTTCTTC.

V usage is TRBV7-2 and J usage is TRBJ2-7; 7 positions match TRBD1. Germline V CDR1 and CDR2: SGHTA, FQGNSA. Trimming at V came to 5 bases and at J to 3 bases, leaving 10 bases not matched to a gene. The CDR3 has 15 amino acids. The CDR3 DNA follows: TGTGCCAGCAGCCCCGTATCACGACAGGGCTACGAGCAGTACTTC. This codes for CASSPVSRQGYEQYF.

This chain joins TRBV6-6 and TRBJ1-1; 10 nucleotides align to TRBD1. The V gene's germline CDR1 is MNHNY and CDR2 SVGAGI (reference sequence). V shed 6 bases and J 0 bases; nucleotides not matched to a gene: 10. The CDR3 is 17 residues long. In nucleotides, the CDR3 is TGTGCCAGCAGCCGACAGGGGGCCTGGTTCATGAACACTGAAGCTTTCTTT. Amino acid sequence: CASSRQGAWFMNTEAFF.

The chain recombines TRBV4-3 with TRBJ1-5; D is unclear. Trimming took 0 bases from V and 5 from J, leaving 11 bases between them. Germline CDR1 LGHNA, CDR2 YSLEER. The length of the CDR3 is 15 residues. The CDR3 nucleotides read TGCGCCAGCAGCCAAGATTGGGGAGGTTATCAGCCCCAGCATTTT. This translates into CASSQDWGGYQPQHF.

The chain employs TRBV7-9 and TRBJ2-6; D is unclear. V dropped 3 bases and J dropped 2 bases, with 2 bases sitting between them. The CDR3 runs 13 residues. Germline V lookup: CDR1 SEHNR, CDR2 FQNEAQ (reference sequence). The CDR3: CASSFTGANVLTF. In DNA form, the CDR3 reads TGTGCCAGCAGCTTTACTGGGGCCAACGTCCTGACTTTC.